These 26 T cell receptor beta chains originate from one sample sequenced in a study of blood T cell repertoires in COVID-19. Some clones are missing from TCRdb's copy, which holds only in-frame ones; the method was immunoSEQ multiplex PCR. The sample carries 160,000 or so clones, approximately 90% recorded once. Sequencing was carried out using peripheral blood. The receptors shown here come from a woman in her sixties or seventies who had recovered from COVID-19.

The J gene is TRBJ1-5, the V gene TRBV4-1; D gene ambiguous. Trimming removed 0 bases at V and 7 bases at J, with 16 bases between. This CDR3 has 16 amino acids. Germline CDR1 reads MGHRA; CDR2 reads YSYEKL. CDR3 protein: CASSQEQYQPGQPQHF. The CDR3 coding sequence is TGCGCCAGCAGCCAAGAACAGTACCAGCCCGGACAGCCCCAGCATTTT.

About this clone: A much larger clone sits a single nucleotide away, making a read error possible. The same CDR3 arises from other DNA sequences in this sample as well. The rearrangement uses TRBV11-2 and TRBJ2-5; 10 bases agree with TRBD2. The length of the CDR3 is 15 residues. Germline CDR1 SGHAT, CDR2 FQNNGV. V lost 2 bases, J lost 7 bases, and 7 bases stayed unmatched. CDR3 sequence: CASSLLAGGIGTQYF. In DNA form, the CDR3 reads TGTGCCAGCAGCTTATTAGCGGGAGGCATAGGGACCCAGTACTTC.

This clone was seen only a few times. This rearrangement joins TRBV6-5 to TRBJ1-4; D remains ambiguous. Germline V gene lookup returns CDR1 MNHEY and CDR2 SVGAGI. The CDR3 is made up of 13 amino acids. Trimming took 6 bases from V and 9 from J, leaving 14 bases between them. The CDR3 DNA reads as TGTGCCAGCAGGGCAGCGGCGATGCAAAAACTGTTTTTT. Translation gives CASRAAAMQKLFF.

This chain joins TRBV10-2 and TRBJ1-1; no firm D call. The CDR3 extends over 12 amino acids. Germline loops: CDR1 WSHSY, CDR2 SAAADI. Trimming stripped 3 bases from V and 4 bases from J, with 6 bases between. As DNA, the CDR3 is TGCGCCAGCAGTGACGGGAGCACTGAAGCTTTCTTT. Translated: CASSDGSTEAFF.

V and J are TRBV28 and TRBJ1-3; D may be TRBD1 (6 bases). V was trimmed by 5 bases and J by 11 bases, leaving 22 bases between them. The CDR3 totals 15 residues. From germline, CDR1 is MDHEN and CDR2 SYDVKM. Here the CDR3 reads CASSQPFLQGRAIYF. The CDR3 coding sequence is TGTGCCAGCAGTCAACCTTTTTTACAGGGTAGGGCCATATATTTT.

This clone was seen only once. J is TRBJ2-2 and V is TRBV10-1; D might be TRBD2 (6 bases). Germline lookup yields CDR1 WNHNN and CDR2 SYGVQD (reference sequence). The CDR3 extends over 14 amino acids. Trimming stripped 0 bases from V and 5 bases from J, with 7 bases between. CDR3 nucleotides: TGCGCCAGCAGTGAGTCTGGGGGGACCGGGGAGCTGTTTTTT. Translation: CASSESGGTGELFF.

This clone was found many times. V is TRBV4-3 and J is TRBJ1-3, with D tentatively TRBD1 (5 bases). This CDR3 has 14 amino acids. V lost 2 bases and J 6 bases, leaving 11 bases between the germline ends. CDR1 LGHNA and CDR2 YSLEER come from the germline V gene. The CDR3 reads CASSQWGEENTIYF. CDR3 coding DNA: TGCGCCAGCAGCCAATGGGGGGAAGAAAACACCATATATTTT.

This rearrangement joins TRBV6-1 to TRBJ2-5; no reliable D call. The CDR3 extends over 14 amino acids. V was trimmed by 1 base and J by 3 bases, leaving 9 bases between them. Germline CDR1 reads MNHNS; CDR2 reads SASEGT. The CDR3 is CASSEGWAEETQYF. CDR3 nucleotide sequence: TGTGCCAGCAGTGAAGGGTGGGCAGAAGAGACCCAGTACTTC.

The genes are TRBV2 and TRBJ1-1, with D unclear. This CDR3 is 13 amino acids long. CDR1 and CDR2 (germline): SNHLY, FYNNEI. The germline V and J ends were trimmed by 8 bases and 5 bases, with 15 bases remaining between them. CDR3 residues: CASLLGPLTEAFF. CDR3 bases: TGTGCCAGCCTCCTAGGTCCCCTGACTGAAGCTTTCTTT.

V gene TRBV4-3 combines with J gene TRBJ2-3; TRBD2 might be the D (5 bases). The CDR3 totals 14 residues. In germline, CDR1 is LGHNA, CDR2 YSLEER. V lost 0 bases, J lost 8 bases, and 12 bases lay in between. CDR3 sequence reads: CASSQDMLAPTQYF. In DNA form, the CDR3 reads TGCGCCAGCAGCCAAGATATGCTAGCTCCTACGCAGTATTTT.

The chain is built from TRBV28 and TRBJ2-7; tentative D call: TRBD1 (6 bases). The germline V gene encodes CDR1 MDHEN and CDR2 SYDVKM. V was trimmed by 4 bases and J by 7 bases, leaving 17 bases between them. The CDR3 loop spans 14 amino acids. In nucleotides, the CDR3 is TGTGCCAGCAGTTCTTTATATTTACAGGGTGAGCAGTACTTC. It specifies CASSSLYLQGEQYF. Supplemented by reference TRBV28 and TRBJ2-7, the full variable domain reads DVKVTQSSRYLVKRTGEKVFLECVQDMDHENMFWYRQDPGLGLRLIYFSYDVKMKEKGDIPEGYSVSREKKERFSLILESASTNQTSMYLCASSSLYLQGEQYFGPGTRLTVT.

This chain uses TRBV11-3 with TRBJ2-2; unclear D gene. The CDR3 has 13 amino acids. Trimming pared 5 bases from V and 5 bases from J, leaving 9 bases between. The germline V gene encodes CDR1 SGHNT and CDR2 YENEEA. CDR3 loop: CASSTGPTGELFF. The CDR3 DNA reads TGTGCCAGCAGCACGGGTCCGACCGGGGAGCTGTTTTTT.

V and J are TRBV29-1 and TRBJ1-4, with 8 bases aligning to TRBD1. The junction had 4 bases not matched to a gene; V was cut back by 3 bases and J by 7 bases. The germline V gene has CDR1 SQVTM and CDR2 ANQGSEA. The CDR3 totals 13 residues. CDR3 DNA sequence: TGCAGCGTTGAGAACAGGGGGAGTGAAAAACTGTTTTTT. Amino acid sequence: CSVENRGSEKLFF. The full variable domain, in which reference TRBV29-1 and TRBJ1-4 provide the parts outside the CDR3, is SAVISQKPSRDICQRGTSLTIQCQVDSQVTMMFWYRQQPGQSLTLIATANQGSEATYESGFVIDKFPISRPNLTFSTLTVSNMSPEDSSIYLCSVENRGSEKLFFGSGTQLSVL.

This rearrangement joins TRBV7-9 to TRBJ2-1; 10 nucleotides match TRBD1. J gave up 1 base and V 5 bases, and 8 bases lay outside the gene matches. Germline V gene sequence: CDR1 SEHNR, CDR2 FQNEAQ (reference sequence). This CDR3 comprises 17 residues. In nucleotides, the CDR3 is TGTGCCAGCAGCCCCGGGGACAGGGGTTCATCCTACAATGAGCAGTTCTTC. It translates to CASSPGDRGSSYNEQFF.

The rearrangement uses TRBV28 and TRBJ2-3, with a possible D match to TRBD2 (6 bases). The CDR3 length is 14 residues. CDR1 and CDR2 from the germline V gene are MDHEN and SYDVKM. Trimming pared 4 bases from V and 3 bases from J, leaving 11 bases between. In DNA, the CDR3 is TGTGCCAGCAGTTCACCCGGACTAACAGATACGCAGTATTTT. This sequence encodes CASSSPGLTDTQYF.

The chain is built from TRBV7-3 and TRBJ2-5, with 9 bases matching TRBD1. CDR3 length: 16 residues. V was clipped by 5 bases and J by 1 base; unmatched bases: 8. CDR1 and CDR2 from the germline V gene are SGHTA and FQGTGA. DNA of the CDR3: TGTGCCAGCAGCGCAACGGGACAGGGAGGCCAAGAGACCCAGTACTTC. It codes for CASSATGQGGQETQYF.

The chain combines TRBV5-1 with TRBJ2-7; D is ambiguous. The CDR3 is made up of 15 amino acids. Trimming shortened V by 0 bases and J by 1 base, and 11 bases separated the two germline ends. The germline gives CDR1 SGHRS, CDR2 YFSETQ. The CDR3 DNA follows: TGCGCCAGCAGCTTGGGCTCGGTTCTATCCTACGAGCAGTACTTC. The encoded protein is CASSLGSVLSYEQYF.

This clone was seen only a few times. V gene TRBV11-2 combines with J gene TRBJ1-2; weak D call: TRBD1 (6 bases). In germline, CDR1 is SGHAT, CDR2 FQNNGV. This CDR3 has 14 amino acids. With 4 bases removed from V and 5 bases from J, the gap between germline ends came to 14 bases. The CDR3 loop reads CASSSGGEGYGYTF. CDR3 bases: TGTGCCAGCAGCTCGGGGGGCGAGGGTTATGGCTACACCTTC.

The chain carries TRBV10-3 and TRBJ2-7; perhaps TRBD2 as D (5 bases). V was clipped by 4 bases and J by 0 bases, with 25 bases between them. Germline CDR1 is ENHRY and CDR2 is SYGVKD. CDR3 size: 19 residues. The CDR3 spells CAISGSANKTGWSSYEQYF. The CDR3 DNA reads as TGTGCCATCAGTGGGTCGGCTAACAAGACGGGGTGGAGCTCCTACGAGCAGTACTTC.

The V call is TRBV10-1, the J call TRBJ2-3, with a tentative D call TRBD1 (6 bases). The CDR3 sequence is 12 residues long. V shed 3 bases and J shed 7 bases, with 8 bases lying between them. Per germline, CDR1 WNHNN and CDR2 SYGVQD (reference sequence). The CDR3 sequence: CASSDTGYTQYF. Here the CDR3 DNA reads TGCGCCAGCAGTGACACAGGGTATACGCAGTATTTT.

The CDR3 reads CASAAIGADTQYF. The DNA for the CDR3 is TGTGCCAGCGCGGCAATAGGAGCAGATACGCAGTATTTT. V gene TRBV12-3 or TRBV12-4 combines with J gene TRBJ2-3; D is unresolved. The CDR3 runs to 13 residues. Trimming removed 8 bases from V and 4 bases from J, with 13 bases in between.

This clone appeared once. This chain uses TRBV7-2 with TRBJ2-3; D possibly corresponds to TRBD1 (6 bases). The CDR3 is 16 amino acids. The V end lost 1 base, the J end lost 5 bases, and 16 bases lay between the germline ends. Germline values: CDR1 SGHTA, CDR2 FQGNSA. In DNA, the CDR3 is TGTGCCAGCAGCTTAGGGTCAGGGGTAGGTGGAGATACGCAGTATTTT. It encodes CASSLGSGVGGDTQYF.

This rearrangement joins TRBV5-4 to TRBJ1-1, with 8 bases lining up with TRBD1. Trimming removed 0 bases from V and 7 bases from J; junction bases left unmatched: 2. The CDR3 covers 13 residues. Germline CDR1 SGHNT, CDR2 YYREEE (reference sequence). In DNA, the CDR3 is TGTGCCAGCAGCTTGGACAGGGGGGTTGAAGCTTTCTTT. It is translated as CASSLDRGVEAFF. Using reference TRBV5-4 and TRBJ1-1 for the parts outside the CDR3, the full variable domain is ETGVTQSPTHLIKTRGQQVTLRCSSQSGHNTVSWYQQALGQGPQFIFQYYREEENGRGNFPPRFSGLQFPNYSSELNVNALELDDSALYLCASSLDRGVEAFFGQGTRLTVV.

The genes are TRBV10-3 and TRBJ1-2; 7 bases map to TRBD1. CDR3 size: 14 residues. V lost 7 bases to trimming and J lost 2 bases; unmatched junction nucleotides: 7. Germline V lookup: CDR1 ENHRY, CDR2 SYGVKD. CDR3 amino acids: CAITPGQLNYGYTF. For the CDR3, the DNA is TGTGCCATCACGCCGGGACAGCTAAACTATGGCTACACCTTC.

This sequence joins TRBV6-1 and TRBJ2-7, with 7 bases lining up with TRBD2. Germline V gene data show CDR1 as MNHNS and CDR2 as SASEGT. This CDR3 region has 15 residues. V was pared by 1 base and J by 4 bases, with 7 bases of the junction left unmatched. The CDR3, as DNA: TGTGCCAGCAGTGAAGGGGTAACTAGCGTTTACGAGCAGTACTTC. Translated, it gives CASSEGVTSVYEQYF.

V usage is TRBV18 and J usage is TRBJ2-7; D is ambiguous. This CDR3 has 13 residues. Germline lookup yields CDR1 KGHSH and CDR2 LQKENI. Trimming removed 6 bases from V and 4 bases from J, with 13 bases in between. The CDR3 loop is CASSSLALYEQYF. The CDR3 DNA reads TGTGCCAGCTCCTCTCTTGCGCTTTACGAGCAGTACTTC.